The present TCR beta chain was sequenced within a study of response to subunit inactivated influenza vaccine. Regarding the study as a whole: With each seasonal influenza vaccination, the authors suggested, few new T cells are recruited.

This clonotype was counted between two and nine times. The target antigen is unknown. TCRdb re-derived calls from the RT-PCR reads in MiXCR, one entry per CDR3 protein. The sample lists hundreds of thousands of distinct CDR3 sequences, approximately 12% occurring once. The CDR3 has 14 amino acids. V lost 3 bases and J lost 9, with 18 bases in between. Germline CDR1 SGHTA, CDR2 FQGNSA. This receptor was identified in a man aged 45-65 years who received an inactivated influenza vaccine. The chain couples TRBV7-2 to TRBJ2-7, with D perhaps TRBD2 (6 bases). The starting material was PBMCs from blood, obtained on the day of vaccination. The DNA for the CDR3 is TGTGCCAGCAGCTTTGGGGGGACGGCCGACCGGCAGTACTTC. Protein: CASSFGGTADRQYF.